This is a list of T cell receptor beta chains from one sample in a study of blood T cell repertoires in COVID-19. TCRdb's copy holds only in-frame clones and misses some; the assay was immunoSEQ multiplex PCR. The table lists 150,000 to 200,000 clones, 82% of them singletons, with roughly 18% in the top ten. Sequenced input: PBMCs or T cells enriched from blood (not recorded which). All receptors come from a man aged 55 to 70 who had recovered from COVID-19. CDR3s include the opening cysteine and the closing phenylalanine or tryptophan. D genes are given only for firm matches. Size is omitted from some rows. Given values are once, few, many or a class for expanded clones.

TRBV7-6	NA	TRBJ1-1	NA	TGTGCCAGCAGCTTAGGGGGCAGGGGCATGAACACTGAAGCTTTCTTT	CASSLGGRGMNTEAFF
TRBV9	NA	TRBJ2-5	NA	TGTGCCAGCAGCGGCGCCGAAGAGACCCAGTACTTC	CASSGAEETQYF
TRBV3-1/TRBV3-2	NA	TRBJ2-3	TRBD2	TGTGCCAGCAGCCAAGGGACCGGGACTAGCGGGAGAAGAGGCACAGATACGCAGTATTTT	CASSQGTGTSGRRGTDTQYF
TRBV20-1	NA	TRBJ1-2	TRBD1	TGCAGTGCTAGTTCATCAGGGGGTCGAGGCTACACCTTC	CSASSSGGRGYTF
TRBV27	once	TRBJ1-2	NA	TGTGCCAGCAGTTTACTGGCGGCCGCTAACTATGGCTACACCTTC	CASSLLAAANYGYTF
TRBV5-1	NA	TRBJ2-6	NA	TGCGCCAGCAGCTTGTCCGGGTCGAGCTCTGGGGCCAACGTCCTGACTTTC	CASSLSGSSSGANVLTF
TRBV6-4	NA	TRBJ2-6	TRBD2	TGTGCCAGCAGTGGGGGGACTAGCGGCTCTGGGGCCAACGTCCTGACTTTC	CASSGGTSGSGANVLTF
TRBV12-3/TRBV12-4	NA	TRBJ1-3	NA	TGTGCCAGCCGGGCAGGGGACGGAAACACCATATATTTT	CASRAGDGNTIYF
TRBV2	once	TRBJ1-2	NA	TGTGCCAGCAAATTAGGGGACTATGGCTACACCTTC	CASKLGDYGYTF
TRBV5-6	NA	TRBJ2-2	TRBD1	TGTGCCAGCAGCCTCCGGGCGGGACAGGGGGGCACCGGGGAGCTGTTTTTT	CASSLRAGQGGTGELFF
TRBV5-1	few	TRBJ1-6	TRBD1	TGCGCCAGCAGCTTGGACAGGGGCTGGGGTTCACCCCTCCACTTT	CASSLDRGWGSPLHF
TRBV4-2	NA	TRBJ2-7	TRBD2	TGTGCCAGCAGCCCCGGGAGGGAAGGGACACGCTACGAGCAGTACTTC	CASSPGREGTRYEQYF
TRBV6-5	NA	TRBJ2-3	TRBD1	TGTGCCAGCAGTTTAGACAGGGGCCCAGATACGCAGTATTTT	CASSLDRGPDTQYF
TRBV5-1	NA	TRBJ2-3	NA	TGCGCCAGCAGCTCTACGAACACAGATACGCAGTATTTT	CASSSTNTDTQYF
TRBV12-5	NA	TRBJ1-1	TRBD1	TGTGCTAGTGGTTTGGGACAGGGGGGAACTGAAGCTTTCTTT	CASGLGQGGTEAFF
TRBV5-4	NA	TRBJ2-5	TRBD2	TGTGCCAGCAGCCTAGGACTAGCGGGGGGTCAAGAGACCCAGTACTTC	CASSLGLAGGQETQYF
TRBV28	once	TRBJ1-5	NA	TGTGCCAGCAGGGGCGCCGGCCGCAATCAGCCCCAGCATTTT	CASRGAGRNQPQHF
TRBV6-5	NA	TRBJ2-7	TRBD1	TGTGCCACGAGACAGGGGTCCTACGAGCAGTACTTC	CATRQGSYEQYF
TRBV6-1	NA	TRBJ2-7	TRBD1	TGTGCCAGCAGTGGGGGACTTTCCAGGGGGCTTGGCGAGCAGTACTTC	CASSGGLSRGLGEQYF